The clone carrying this TCR beta chain was detected a few times. The target antigen is unknown. One entry per CDR3 protein, called by TCRdb with MiXCR from the multiplex PCR reads. The table includes some 130,000 distinct CDR3 sequences, around 20% detected once. CDR1 is MNHEY, CDR2 SVGEGT, per germline. V gave up 2 bases and J gave up 6 bases, with 8 bases separating them. The CDR3 loop spans 13 amino acids. The sample is drawn from a study of breast tumors, draining lymph nodes, adjacent tissues. Study outcomes and limitations: Tumor repertoires ranked between lymph nodes and nontumor tissue in diversity, with V and J gene preferences. Luminal-like breast cancer showed significantly higher tumor–nontumor repertoire similarity than basal-like. Findings are consistent with lymph node origin and intratumoral expansion of most tumor T cells.

Axillary draining lymph nodes of breast cancer patients supplied the node samples. Input material: axillary lymph node tissue. This clonotype originated in a female donor with breast cancer. Some clones in this sample may be carry-over from other donors' samples. The chain combines TRBV6-2 or TRBV6-3 with TRBJ1-3; D ambiguous. The CDR3 DNA reads as TGTGCCAGCAGTTACCACCCTTTAAACACCATATATTTT. As protein: CASSYHPLNTIYF.